This T cell receptor (beta chain) was sequenced during a study of HIV-infected children after antiretroviral therapy interruption. Notes on the study in general: Naive CD4+ Gini coefficient rose by interruption end, suggesting clonal expansion.

The TCR library was built from RNA with a 3' RACE protocol and unique molecular identifiers. MiXCR was run by TCRdb on the 3' RACE reads, yielding one entry per CDR3 protein. Among around 47,000 distinct CDR3 sequences, 4.3% were seen once, and the ten largest hold over 0.65%. The CDR3 loop spans 19 amino acids. Treatment meaning: PENTA 11 planned treatment interruption arm or continuous ART arm. A remark on this clonotype: Its antigen is not identified.

The sequence derives from a pool of human donors with HIV. The sequencing here drew on CD45RA+ CD4+ T cells from PBMCs, pooled from several time points, taken from a donor given antiretroviral therapy, either interrupted or continuous. The sample's subset: naive CD4+ CD45RA+ CD45RO- T cells. V usage is TRBV21-1 and J usage is TRBJ1-3. TRBV21-1 is a pseudogene segment. The CDR3 is CASSIQDPGTAFSGNTIYF. DNA of the CDR3: TGTGCCAGCAGCATCCAGGATCCCGGGACTGCCTTCTCTGGAAACACCATATATTTT.